The rows below give T cell receptor beta chains drawn from one sample of a study of blood T cell repertoires in COVID-19. Repertoires were generated with immunoSEQ multiplex PCR, while TCRdb's copy carries only in-frame clones and drops some. The sample has about 120,000 clones, about four fifths seen once. Sample: peripheral blood. The receptor source for this set is a woman of 80 years or more with acute or convalescent COVID-19. Both conserved end residues are part of each CDR3. Each record gives: CDR3 DNA, CDR3 protein, J gene, clone size, CDR3 length, V gene, D gene. A D gene is named only where the DNA matches it firmly. Clone size, where shown, is once, few, many, or a class for clones that have expanded.

TGTGCCAGTAGTCCTCTAGGGGGCCTTGCCTACGAGCAGTACTTC,CASSPLGGLAYEQYF,TRBJ2-7,-,15,TRBV19,TRBD1
TGTGCCAGCAGTTACTCGATATCTACAGGGGGCGCGAGGAGCAATCAGCCCCAGCATTTT,CASSYSISTGGARSNQPQHF,TRBJ1-5,-,20,TRBV6-2/TRBV6-3,TRBD1
TGTGCCTGGACCCCTGGACTAGCGGGAGTGAATGAGCAGTTCTTC,CAWTPGLAGVNEQFF,TRBJ2-1,-,15,TRBV30,TRBD2
TGTGCCAGTAGTATTCTGTCAGGGTTCAATCAGCCCCAGCATTTT,CASSILSGFNQPQHF,TRBJ1-5,few,15,TRBV19,-
TGTGCCATCATGAGGGATCTTAATCAGCCCCAGCATTTT,CAIMRDLNQPQHF,TRBJ1-5,-,13,TRBV10-3,-
TGTGCCAGCAGTTACGCCCGGGGTTGGGAAAAACTGTTTTTT,CASSYARGWEKLFF,TRBJ1-4,-,14,TRBV6-5,-
TGTGCCAGTAGGGGGCAGGGCCGGAGAAGCAATCAGCCCCAGCATTTT,CASRGQGRRSNQPQHF,TRBJ1-5,few,16,TRBV19,-
TGTGCCAGCAGCTTTCGGGGGGCCGGGGAGCTGTTTTTT,CASSFRGAGELFF,TRBJ2-2,-,13,TRBV5-4,TRBD2
TGTGCCAGCAGTTCGTTGACGGGGACAAGGGGGTACGAGCAGTACTTC,CASSSLTGTRGYEQYF,TRBJ2-7,-,16,TRBV27,-
TGTGCCAGCAGCTTGGACAGTTCCTCCTACAATGAGCAGTTCTTC,CASSLDSSSYNEQFF,TRBJ2-1,-,15,TRBV5-4,-
TGTGCCAGCAGCCAAGACGCGACTAGTATTCCCCGTGAGCAGTTCTTC,CASSQDATSIPREQFF,TRBJ2-1,-,16,TRBV4-2,-
TGTGCCAGCAGCTCCTACAGTAATAGCTATGGCTACACCTTC,CASSSYSNSYGYTF,TRBJ1-2,-,14,TRBV5-4,-
TGTGCCATCAACAGGGACAGACTTTATGGCTACACCTTC,CAINRDRLYGYTF,TRBJ1-2,few,13,TRBV10-3,TRBD1
TGTGCCAGCAGCTTGCAAGAGGATCAGCCCCAGCATTTT,CASSLQEDQPQHF,TRBJ1-5,-,13,TRBV5-5,-
TGTGCCAGCAGTTACTCCAGGGGGCAGGGAGGCTACACCTTC,CASSYSRGQGGYTF,TRBJ1-2,-,14,TRBV6-5,TRBD1
TGCAGCGTTGAGGACAGGGGCTACACCGGGGAGCTGTTTTTT,CSVEDRGYTGELFF,TRBJ2-2,-,14,TRBV29-1,TRBD1
TGCGCCAGCAGCTTAGATACAGCGAACACTGAAGCTTTCTTT,CASSLDTANTEAFF,TRBJ1-1,-,14,TRBV5-1,-
TGTGCCAGCAGCTTAGAAGGCGTACGGGGGAGCAATCAGCCCCAGCATTTT,CASSLEGVRGSNQPQHF,TRBJ1-5,few,17,TRBV7-2,-
TGTGCCAGCAGCCAAGATCCTAGCCGAAAGACCCAGTACTTC,CASSQDPSRKTQYF,TRBJ2-5,-,14,TRBV4-2,-
TGTGCCACAAGTGTATCGGGGGACGCTTACAATGAGCAGTTCTTC,CATSVSGDAYNEQFF,TRBJ2-1,-,15,TRBV10-3,-
TGTGCCAGCAGTCGACAGGGAGACACTGAAGCTTTCTTT,CASSRQGDTEAFF,TRBJ1-1,-,13,TRBV3-1/TRBV3-2,TRBD1
TGTGCCAGCAGTACAGGGGTAGGGTCACCCCTCCACTTT,CASSTGVGSPLHF,TRBJ1-6,-,13,TRBV25-1,TRBD1
TGTGCCAGCAGTGCCTTCAGCGGGGGAGACAATGAGCAGTTCTTC,CASSAFSGGDNEQFF,TRBJ2-1,-,15,TRBV6-4,TRBD2
TGTGCCAGCAGCTTAGGGGGAGGACAGGCCGAGCATTTT,CASSLGGGQAEHF,TRBJ1-5,-,13,TRBV7-9,TRBD1
TGTGCCAGCAGTTCTTCCGGCAGGGGGCTCAACACTGAAGCTTTCTTT,CASSSSGRGLNTEAFF,TRBJ1-1,-,16,TRBV6-2/TRBV6-3,TRBD1
TGTGCCAGCAGCCAAGGAATTCCAGGGGCTAGCGGCTACACCTTC,CASSQGIPGASGYTF,TRBJ1-2,-,15,TRBV3-1/TRBV3-2,-
TGTGCCAGCAGGCCCGGGACTAGCGGGGTCGGGGAGCTGTTTTTT,CASRPGTSGVGELFF,TRBJ2-2,-,15,TRBV6-5,TRBD2
TGTGCCAGCAGCTTGGCAGGAGGCTCTAACTATGGCTACACCTTC,CASSLAGGSNYGYTF,TRBJ1-2,-,15,TRBV7-2,-
TGCAGTGCAGGGGACAGGGAAAGGGCTTTCTTT,CSAGDRERAFF,TRBJ1-1,-,11,TRBV20-1,TRBD1
TGTGCCAGCAGCTTAGGGGCCACGAACTATGGCTACACCTTC,CASSLGATNYGYTF,TRBJ1-2,-,14,TRBV7-9,-
TGTGCCAGCAGCGTAGACCGTCGAGAGACCCAGTACTTC,CASSVDRRETQYF,TRBJ2-5,-,13,TRBV11-3,-
TGCGCCAGCAGCTTGGACCCCGGGGTAGCGATAGACTATGGCTACACCTTC,CASSLDPGVAIDYGYTF,TRBJ1-2,few,17,TRBV5-1,-
TGTGCCATCAGCGAGAAGGGGATCCTCAATCAGCCCCAGCATTTT,CAISEKGILNQPQHF,TRBJ1-5,few,15,TRBV10-3,-